This T cell receptor beta chain was identified during a study of a mutant IDH1 vaccine in newly diagnosed glioma. This CDR3 has 16 residues. Germline V gene data show CDR1 as SGHTA and CDR2 as FQGTGA. V shed 5 bases, J shed 5 bases, and the junction held 7 bases outside the gene matches. Sequenced by immunoSEQ multiplex PCR; TCRdb stores in-frame clones only, minus some. This sample has 40,000 to 50,000 clones, with 80% to 90% found just once. This clone is a singleton in its sample. The antigen remains undetermined. Documented time point: week 5, during vaccination. Every vaccination contained 300 ug of the mutant IDH1 20-mer peptide and was paired with topical imiquimod.

The J gene is TRBJ2-5, the V gene TRBV7-3, with 14 positions matching TRBD2. This TCR was sampled from a middle-aged man with glioma. The specimen comprised PBMCs, sampled from a glioma patient whose treatment included an IDH1 peptide vaccine. The CDR3 loop reads CASSHGLAGGGETQYF. In nucleotides, the CDR3 is TGTGCCAGCAGCCACGGACTAGCGGGAGGAGGCGAGACCCAGTACTTC.